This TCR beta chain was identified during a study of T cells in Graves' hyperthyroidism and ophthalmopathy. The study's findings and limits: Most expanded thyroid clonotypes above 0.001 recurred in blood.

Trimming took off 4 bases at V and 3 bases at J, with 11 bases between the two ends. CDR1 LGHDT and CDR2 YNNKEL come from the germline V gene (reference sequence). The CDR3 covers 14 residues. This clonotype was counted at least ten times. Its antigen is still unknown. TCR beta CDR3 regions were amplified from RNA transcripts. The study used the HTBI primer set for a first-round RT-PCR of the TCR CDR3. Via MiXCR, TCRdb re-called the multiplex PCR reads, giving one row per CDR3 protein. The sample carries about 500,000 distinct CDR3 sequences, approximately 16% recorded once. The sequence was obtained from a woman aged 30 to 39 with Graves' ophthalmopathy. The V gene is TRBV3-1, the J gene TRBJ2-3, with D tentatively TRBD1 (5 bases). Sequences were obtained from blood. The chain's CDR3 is CASSPGYPTDTQYF. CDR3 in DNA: TGTGCCAGCAGCCCAGGGTATCCAACAGATACGCAGTATTTT.